These 14 T cell receptor beta chains were all obtained from the same sample, sequenced in a study of PD-L1 blockade in urothelial cancer. Indicated time point: pretreatment peripheral blood. Profiled with immunoSEQ multiplex PCR; TCRdb holds only in-frame clones, not every one. The sample lists tens of thousands of clones, about 90% occurring once. The sequencing used PBMCs, collected around atezolizumab (anti-PD-L1) treatment. These TCRs come from a man aged 70-80 years with urothelial cancer.

The chain combines TRBV7-9 with TRBJ1-2; D not certain. Germline CDR1 SEHNR, CDR2 FQNEAQ (reference sequence). Trimming took 4 bases from V and 8 from J, leaving 8 bases between them. The CDR3 covers 11 residues. The CDR3 DNA is TGTGCCAGCAGCTCCTCCTACGGCTACACCTTC. Protein product: CASSSSYGYTF.

J is TRBJ2-1 and V is TRBV9; possible D gene TRBD2, 6 bases. The CDR3 runs to 19 residues. V was pared by 4 bases and J by 0 bases, with 23 bases between. The V gene's germline CDR1 is SGDLS and CDR2 YYNGEE. CDR3 in amino acids: CASSTLKPGSGASYNEQFF. CDR3 in DNA: TGTGCCAGCAGCACGCTAAAACCAGGTAGCGGTGCCTCCTACAATGAGCAGTTCTTC.

V is TRBV28 and J is TRBJ2-5; D is unresolved. The CDR3 runs to 14 residues. The V gene's germline CDR1 is MDHEN and CDR2 SYDVKM. V was trimmed by 6 bases and J by 2 bases, leaving 13 bases between them. CDR3 coding DNA: TGTGCCAGCAGCAGACTTGAATGGCAAGAGACCCAGTACTTC. Amino acid sequence: CASSRLEWQETQYF.

As DNA, the CDR3 is TGTGCCAGCAGCTTAGAAGGGCGGGAGGGGCCCCAGCATTTT. It specifies CASSLEGREGPQHF. The chain is built from TRBV11-2 and TRBJ1-5, with D hard to call. Looked up from germline, CDR1 is SGHAT and CDR2 is FQNNGV. CDR3 size: 14 residues. Trimming stripped 0 bases from V and 9 bases from J, with 12 bases between.

The chain has TRBV5-1 and TRBJ2-1, with TRBD2 matching over 11 bases. CDR1 is SGHRS, CDR2 YFSETQ, per germline. This CDR3 region has 14 residues. Trimming at V came to 7 bases and at J to 8 bases, leaving 8 bases not matched to a gene. CDR3 bases: TGCGCCAGCGCCCTCGGGACTAGCGGCGATGAGCAGTTCTTC. Translating gives CASALGTSGDEQFF.

J is TRBJ2-3 and V is TRBV2, with D possibly matching TRBD2 (5 bases). Germline CDR1 SNHLY, CDR2 FYNNEI. Trimming took 7 bases from V and 1 from J, leaving 15 bases between them. The CDR3 extends over 15 amino acids. CDR3 region: CASKRSGIRTDTQYF. CDR3 in DNA: TGTGCCAGCAAACGATCGGGGATTCGCACAGATACGCAGTATTTT.

This rearrangement joins TRBV27 to TRBJ2-7, with 11 bases lining up with TRBD1. Per germline, CDR1 MNHEY and CDR2 SMNVEV (reference sequence). The V and J ends lost 6 bases and 2 bases, in that order; junction bases with no gene match: 6. The CDR3 has 15 residues. For the CDR3, the DNA is TGTGCCAGCAGGGCCGGGACAGGGGGTGCCTACGAGCAGTACTTC. Encoded protein: CASRAGTGGAYEQYF.

The chain couples TRBV27 to TRBJ1-2, with TRBD1 as a possible D gene (5 bases). Trimming removed 6 bases from V and 4 bases from J, with 18 bases in between. Germline V gives CDR1 MNHEY, CDR2 SMNVEV (reference sequence). The CDR3 has 15 amino acids. The CDR3 bases are TGTGCCAGCAGGCAAACTCGGGACTGGTTCTATGGCTACACCTTC. Encoded protein: CASRQTRDWFYGYTF.

The rearrangement links TRBV11-2 to TRBJ2-4; TRBD2 matches 7 bases. The CDR3 sequence is 16 residues long. Germline lookup yields CDR1 SGHAT and CDR2 FQNNGV. The J segment lost 3 bases and the V segment lost 1 base, leaving 6 bases of the junction unmatched. CDR3 loop: CASSLGRKRGKNIQYF. CDR3 DNA: TGTGCCAGCAGCTTAGGGCGTAAGCGGGGCAAAAACATTCAGTACTTC.

CDR3 residues: CASSVPLREWETQYF. The CDR3 DNA reads TGTGCCAGCAGCGTACCCCTCCGGGAGTGGGAGACCCAGTACTTC. The chain has TRBV9 and TRBJ2-5, with D maybe TRBD2 (6 bases). V was clipped by 1 base and J by 5 bases, with 15 bases between them. The CDR3 is 15 amino acids. In germline, CDR1 is SGDLS, CDR2 YYNGEE.

The chain has TRBV19 and TRBJ2-7, with 9 bases identical to TRBD1. Germline V gene data show CDR1 as LNHDA and CDR2 as SQIVND (reference sequence). The CDR3 runs 14 residues. With 7 bases clipped from V and 0 bases from J, the junction kept 4 bases outside the gene matches. This chain's CDR3 is CASMGGQGSYEQYF. CDR3 bases: TGTGCCAGTATGGGGGGACAGGGCTCCTACGAGCAGTACTTC.

V gene TRBV11-2 combines with J gene TRBJ2-7; 7 positions match TRBD2. V shed 4 bases, J shed 3 bases, and the junction held 3 bases outside the gene matches. Germline values: CDR1 SGHAT, CDR2 FQNNGV. The CDR3 spans 13 residues. Here the CDR3 reads CASSSLAGYEQYF. The CDR3 bases are TGTGCCAGCAGCTCCTTAGCGGGCTACGAGCAGTACTTC. The entire variable domain, with the rest obtained from reference TRBV11-2 and TRBJ2-7, is as follows: EAGVAQSPRYKIIEKRQSVAFWCNPISGHATLYWYQQILGQGPKLLIQFQNNGVVDDSQLPKDRFSAERLKGVDSTLKIQPAKLEDSAVYLCASSSLAGYEQYFGPGTRLTVT.

The chain joins TRBV5-6 to TRBJ2-6; 7 nucleotides agree with TRBD1. The CDR3 contains 16 residues. V shed 3 bases, J shed 2 bases, and the junction held 5 bases outside the gene matches. The germline V gene encodes CDR1 SGHDT and CDR2 YYEEEE. CDR3 nucleotides: TGTGCCAGCAGCTGGACAGGAAGGACTGGGGCCAACGTCCTGACTTTC. Encoded protein: CASSWTGRTGANVLTF.

The chain recombines TRBV5-6 with TRBJ2-7, with a tentative D call TRBD2 (5 bases). Germline CDR1 SGHDT, CDR2 YYEEEE. The V and J ends lost 2 bases and 9 bases respectively, with 12 bases between them. The CDR3 loop spans 12 amino acids. DNA of the CDR3: TGTGCCAGCAGCTTTGGACTGTCCAGGCAGTACTTC. Protein product: CASSFGLSRQYF.